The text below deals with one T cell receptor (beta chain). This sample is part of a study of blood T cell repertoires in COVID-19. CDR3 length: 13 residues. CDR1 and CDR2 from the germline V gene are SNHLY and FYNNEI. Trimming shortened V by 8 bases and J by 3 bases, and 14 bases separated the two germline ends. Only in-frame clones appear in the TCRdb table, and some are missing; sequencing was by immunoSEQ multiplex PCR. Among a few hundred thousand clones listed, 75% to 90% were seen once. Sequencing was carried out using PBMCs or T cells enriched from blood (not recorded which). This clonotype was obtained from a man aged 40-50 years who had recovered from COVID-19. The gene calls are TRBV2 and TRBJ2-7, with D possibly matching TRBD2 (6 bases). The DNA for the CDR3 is TGTGCCAGCGGCGGGACTGTCGTCTACGAGCAGTACTTC. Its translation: CASGGTVVYEQYF.